Listed here are 11 T cell receptor beta chains from one sample, sequenced in a study of CD8 T cells in Susac syndrome. RNA was extracted with the RNeasy kit, and a quantity of about 0.45 to 1 ug was reverse transcribed using random hexamers. One entry per CDR3 protein, called by TCRdb with MiXCR from the immunoSEQ multiplex PCR reads. The data contain about 70,000 distinct CDR3 sequences, about 95% of them seen just once; the ten biggest clones take up about 0.22%. The sample consisted of CD8+ T cells from PBMCs. The receptors come from a human donor in good health.

J is TRBJ2-1 and V is TRBV24-1; D perhaps matches TRBD1 (6 bases). CDR1 and CDR2 from the germline V gene are KGHDR and SFDVKD. V was trimmed by 1 base and J by 7 bases, leaving 16 bases between them. The length of the CDR3 is 16 residues. In DNA form, the CDR3 reads TGTGCCACCAGTGATTTAACAGGGCATGGGTTGAATGAGCAGTTCTTC. Protein sequence: CATSDLTGHGLNEQFF.

This clonotype was seen a single time. This chain joins TRBV4-1 and TRBJ2-7, with D hard to call. The CDR3 sequence is 13 residues long. CDR1 and CDR2 (germline): MGHRA, YSYEKL. The V and J ends lost 3 bases and 0 bases respectively, with 6 bases between them. Written as DNA, the CDR3 is TGCGCCAGCAGCCAGACGGTCTCCTACGAGCAGTACTTC. Translating gives CASSQTVSYEQYF.

V gene TRBV4-1 combines with J gene TRBJ2-1, with TRBD2 matching 10 bases. Unmatched junction bases numbered 7, after V lost 6 bases and J lost 5 bases. Germline CDR1 is MGHRA and CDR2 is YSYEKL. The CDR3 runs to 15 residues. The chain's CDR3 is CASSQTSGLDNEQFF. DNA for the CDR3: TGCGCCAGCAGTCAGACTAGCGGGTTAGACAATGAGCAGTTCTTC.

The chain employs TRBV29-1 and TRBJ2-5, with D perhaps TRBD2 (5 bases). Germline loops: CDR1 SQVTM, CDR2 ANQGSEA. V lost 3 bases, J lost 1 base, and 12 bases lay in between. The CDR3 is 14 amino acids. CDR3 DNA: TGCAGCGTTGAGGGAGAGGGCCTCCAAGAGACCCAGTACTTC. Translating it yields CSVEGEGLQETQYF.

The V gene is TRBV12-3 or TRBV12-4, the J gene TRBJ2-7; D gene unclear. Trimming removed 4 bases at V and 1 base at J, with 8 bases between. CDR3 length: 13 residues. CDR3 in amino acids: CASSWHGSYEQYV. DNA of the CDR3: TGTGCCAGCAGTTGGCACGGATCCTACGAGCAGTACGTC.

The chain couples TRBV9 to TRBJ1-2; D call uncertain. The germline gives CDR1 SGDLS, CDR2 YYNGEE. Trimming cost V 0 bases and J 4 bases, with 10 bases left between them. The CDR3 is 14 amino acids. This CDR3 reads CASSVDHPAYGYTF. The CDR3 DNA reads TGTGCCAGCAGCGTAGATCATCCAGCCTATGGCTACACCTTC.

The genes are TRBV6-1 and TRBJ2-7; TRBD1 is a possible D gene (6 bases). Germline loops: CDR1 MNHNS, CDR2 SASEGT. V was shortened by 4 bases and J by 2 bases, with 9 bases between the two germline ends. The length of the CDR3 is 13 residues. The CDR3: CASSADSTYEQYF. CDR3 DNA: TGTGCCAGCAGTGCGGACAGTACCTACGAGCAGTACTTC.

The V call is TRBV19, the J call TRBJ2-7; no clear D gene. The CDR3 sequence is 14 residues long. V was pared by 5 bases and J by 6 bases, with 17 bases between. Germline V lookup: CDR1 LNHDA, CDR2 SQIVND (reference sequence). DNA for the CDR3: TGTGCCAGTAGTCCAGGAGACTTCCCTGGCGAGCAGTACTTC. Translating gives CASSPGDFPGEQYF.

The rearrangement uses TRBV4-3 and TRBJ2-5, with D possibly matching TRBD2 (6 bases). V gave up 2 bases and J gave up 5 bases, with 12 bases separating them. This CDR3 region has 14 residues. In germline, CDR1 is LGHNA, CDR2 YSLEER. CDR3 in DNA: TGCGCCAGCAGCCAACATGCACGGGAGGAGACCCAGTACTTC. Its protein product is CASSQHAREETQYF.

This chain links TRBV12-3 or TRBV12-4 with TRBJ1-4; possibly TRBD1 for D (5 bases). The germline V and J ends were trimmed by 8 bases and 4 bases, with 11 bases remaining between them. The CDR3 has 13 residues. For the CDR3, the DNA is TGTGCCAGCGCGCCAGGGTATAATGAAAAACTGTTTTTT. Its translation is CASAPGYNEKLFF.

This rearrangement joins TRBV30 to TRBJ2-7; 7 nucleotides line up with TRBD2. The ends lost 0 bases at V and 3 bases at J; junction bases unmatched: 8. Germline lookup yields CDR1 GTSNPN and CDR2 SVGIG (reference sequence). CDR3 length: 15 residues. The CDR3 spells CAWSVLERGDYEQYF. The CDR3 DNA sequence: TGTGCCTGGAGTGTTCTGGAGCGGGGAGACTACGAGCAGTACTTC.